This T cell receptor beta chain was captured in a study of T cells in women clearing cervical HPV infection. Measured with immunoSEQ multiplex PCR; TCRdb has only the in-frame clones, and not every one. This sample's table has approximately 9,200 clones. All donors had a single incident cervical HPV16 infection, not prevalent. Overall study findings and caveats: CIN3+ cases had significantly higher TCR repertoire richness than controls, but evenness did not differ.

A word on this clone: Its antigen is currently unknown. Read sequence stops 3 residues before the CDR3 end, and the germline J gene provides the missing end.

Germline CDR1 is SNHLY and CDR2 is FYNNEI. Between the trimmed V and J ends, which lost 4 bases and 0 bases, there was a span of 6 bases. The CDR3 loop spans 13 amino acids. The gene calls are TRBV2 and TRBJ1-1, with unresolved D. The material sequenced was blood buffy coat. The receptor was derived from a woman between 18 and 69 years old with a cervical HPV16 infection that either progressed to CIN3+ or cleared (not recorded which). This chain's CDR3 is CASSGQLNTEAFF. CDR3 bases read: TGTGCCAGCAGTGGACAATTGAACACTGAA.